The 24 T cell receptor beta chains presented below share a single source sample, sequenced in a study of cytomegalovirus exposure and HLA in healthy donors. With 60 Vbeta and 13 Jbeta primers, the PCR was carried out. Generated by immunoSEQ multiplex PCR, the TCRdb table keeps only in-frame clones and is missing some. The repertoire holds 95,000 to 150,000 clones, around 69% seen once, with about 7.9% in the top ten. Sequenced sample: PBMCs. The source of these receptors is a middle-aged woman in good health and CMV-seropositive.

This rearrangement joins TRBV19 to TRBJ2-3; D not resolved. V lost 9 bases and J 0 bases, leaving 10 bases between the germline ends. This CDR3 is 13 amino acids long. Germline CDR1 reads LNHDA; CDR2 reads SQIVND (reference sequence). CDR3 loop: CASLFPSTDTQYF. CDR3 coding DNA: TGTGCCAGCCTGTTTCCTAGCACAGATACGCAGTATTTT.

V gene TRBV2 combines with J gene TRBJ2-2, with a possible D match to TRBD1 (6 bases). The CDR3 has 15 residues. Germline V gives CDR1 SNHLY, CDR2 FYNNEI. V was cut by 4 bases and J by 4 bases, with 13 bases left in between. The CDR3 coding sequence is TGTGCCAGCAGTGTAGGGGGAATGGGCACCGGGGAGCTGTTTTTT. It translates to CASSVGGMGTGELFF. The full variable domain, completed using reference TRBV2 and TRBJ2-2, is EPEVTQTPSHQVTQMGQEVILRCVPISNHLYFYWYRQILGQKVEFLVSFYNNEISEKSEIFDDQFSVERPDGSNFTLKIRSTKLEDSAMYFCASSVGGMGTGELFFGEGSRLTVL.

V gene TRBV15 combines with J gene TRBJ2-4, with D unresolved. CDR3 length: 14 amino acids. The V and J ends lost 0 bases and 5 bases respectively, with 8 bases between them. CDR1 is LNHNV and CDR2 is YYDKDF in the germline V gene (reference sequence). As DNA, the CDR3 is TGTGCCACCAGCAGAGAGGGCAGCCAAAACATTCAGTACTTC. Translation gives CATSREGSQNIQYF.

The V call is TRBV6-5, the J call TRBJ1-1, with 9 bases fitting TRBD1. With V trimmed by 8 bases and J by 10 bases, 14 bases remained unmatched. The CDR3 length is 14 residues. Germline-derived CDR1 and CDR2 are MNHEY and SVGAGI. The CDR3 DNA sequence: TGTGCCAGCGATTACATAAATTCGGGACAGGGAGCTTTCTTT. Amino acids: CASDYINSGQGAFF.

V gene TRBV7-9 combines with J gene TRBJ1-2, with 9 positions matching TRBD1. CDR1 and CDR2 (germline): SEHNR, FQNEAQ (reference sequence). With 5 bases clipped from V and 4 bases from J, the junction kept 8 bases outside the gene matches. This CDR3 region has 15 residues. The CDR3 DNA is TGTGCCAGCAGCCGAGGACAGGGGATTATCTATGGCTACACCTTC. Protein: CASSRGQGIIYGYTF.

This chain joins TRBV4-3 and TRBJ2-3, with no clear D. This CDR3 comprises 14 residues. Germline V gives CDR1 LGHNA, CDR2 YSLEER. Trimming stripped 1 base from V and 0 bases from J, with 5 bases between. DNA for the CDR3: TGCGCCAGCAGCCAAGGCGATAGCACAGATACGCAGTATTTT. It specifies CASSQGDSTDTQYF.

The chain employs TRBV18 and TRBJ1-3, with D maybe TRBD1 (5 bases). The ends were cut back, 0 bases at V and 0 bases at J, with 9 bases in the middle. This CDR3 has 16 residues. Germline values: CDR1 KGHSH, CDR2 LQKENI. The CDR3 protein is CASSPPGQSSGNTIYF. The CDR3 nucleotides are TGTGCCAGCTCACCACCGGGGCAGAGCTCTGGAAACACCATATATTTT.

The chain combines TRBV6-5 with TRBJ2-1; 7 bases are a match to TRBD2. Unmatched junction bases numbered 3, after V lost 6 bases and J lost 10 bases. The CDR3 extends over 11 amino acids. Germline V gene lookup returns CDR1 MNHEY and CDR2 SVGAGI. This chain's CDR3 is CASSRDYEQFF. The CDR3 coding sequence is TGTGCCAGCAGCCGGGACTACGAGCAGTTCTTC.

The gene calls are TRBV7-3 and TRBJ1-1; D unclear. CDR1 is SGHTA and CDR2 is FQGTGA in the germline V gene. This CDR3 is 14 amino acids long. V was pared by 5 bases and J by 5 bases, with 15 bases between. The CDR3 nucleotides are TGTGCCAGCAGCCCCTCAGGAGGGAGGACTGAAGCTTTCTTT. Its translation: CASSPSGGRTEAFF.

The gene calls are TRBV7-9 and TRBJ2-7; tentatively, D is TRBD2 (5 bases). This CDR3 region has 16 residues. Per the germline V gene, CDR1 is SEHNR and CDR2 is FQNEAQ (reference sequence). Trimming took 5 bases from V and 0 from J, leaving 17 bases between them. CDR3 residues: CASSDTSRGSSYEQYF. As DNA, the CDR3 is TGTGCCAGCAGCGATACAAGCCGGGGAAGCTCCTACGAGCAGTACTTC.

In this sample, this clone turned up a few times. The chain joins TRBV7-2 to TRBJ2-7, with TRBD2 identical over 14 bases. The junction had 8 bases not matched to a gene; V was cut back by 3 bases and J by 1 base. Germline V gives CDR1 SGHTA, CDR2 FQGNSA. The CDR3 covers 18 residues. Written as DNA, the CDR3 is TGTGCCAGCAGCTTGGGACTAGCGGGGGCAGCAGGGTCCTACGAGCAGTACTTC. Residues: CASSLGLAGAAGSYEQYF.

The genes are TRBV5-4 and TRBJ1-6; D perhaps matches TRBD1 (5 bases). This CDR3 contains 16 residues. Looked up from germline, CDR1 is SGHNT and CDR2 is YYREEE (reference sequence). V shed 0 bases and J shed 3 bases, with 10 bases lying between them. CDR3 nucleotide sequence: TGTGCCAGCAGCTTGGATGGGGGGAACTATAATTCACCCCTCCACTTT. Residues: CASSLDGGNYNSPLHF.

This clone was observed a few times. The chain has TRBV7-6 and TRBJ2-5; possible D gene TRBD2, 6 bases. Germline-derived CDR1 and CDR2 are SGHVS and FNYEAQ. The CDR3 runs to 14 residues. Trimming stripped 2 bases from V and 4 bases from J, with 11 bases between. The CDR3 loop is CASSLRWGGETQYF. CDR3 coding DNA: TGTGCCAGCAGCTTAAGGTGGGGAGGAGAGACCCAGTACTTC.

The CDR3 region has the DNA TGTGCCGGCGCGACAGGGGTGAACACTGAAGCTTTCTTT. It translates to CAGATGVNTEAFF. The gene calls are TRBV6-1 and TRBJ1-1; 8 bases align to TRBD1. The CDR3 is made up of 13 amino acids. Germline V gene sequence: CDR1 MNHNS, CDR2 SASEGT. The junction had 5 bases not matched to a gene; V was cut back by 11 bases and J by 0 bases.

This chain uses TRBV4-3 with TRBJ1-2; 9 bases match TRBD1. CDR3 length: 18 amino acids. Trimming at V came to 1 base and at J to 1 base, leaving 10 bases not matched to a gene. CDR1 LGHNA and CDR2 YSLEER come from the germline V gene. The CDR3 nucleotides read TGCGCCAGCAGCCAAGGGGCTGCTGGGACAGGGAGTAACTATGGCTACACCTTC. It translates to CASSQGAAGTGSNYGYTF.

The chain is built from TRBV7-9 and TRBJ1-4; 7 bases map to TRBD1. V lost 5 bases, J lost 3 bases, and 3 bases stayed unmatched. This CDR3 has 14 amino acids. Germline loops: CDR1 SEHNR, CDR2 FQNEAQ (reference sequence). CDR3: CASSEGAANEKLFF. The CDR3 DNA is TGTGCCAGCAGCGAGGGGGCTGCTAATGAAAAACTGTTTTTT.

The chain uses TRBV10-3 and TRBJ1-2, with D possibly being TRBD1 (6 bases). Trimming left V 3 bases short and J 2 bases short, with 10 bases between. CDR3 length: 14 residues. Germline V lookup: CDR1 ENHRY, CDR2 SYGVKD. The CDR3 DNA is TGTGCCATCAGTGATGCAGGGACAAACTATGGCTACACCTTC. Protein product: CAISDAGTNYGYTF.

The J gene is TRBJ1-1, the V gene TRBV6-6; 9 bases are a match to TRBD1. Germline CDR1 is MNHNY and CDR2 is SVGAGI (reference sequence). The CDR3 sequence is 12 residues long. V lost 2 bases, J lost 10 bases, and 2 bases stayed unmatched. CDR3 nucleotides: TGTGCCAGCAGTTACGACAGGGGGGGAGCTTTCTTT. Translation gives CASSYDRGGAFF.

J is TRBJ1-5 and V is TRBV10-3, with D possibly TRBD1 on 5 matching bases. This CDR3 comprises 12 residues. Germline CDR1 is ENHRY and CDR2 is SYGVKD. Trimming took 3 bases from V and 5 from J, leaving 5 bases between them. The CDR3 region is CAISEGDQPQHF. As DNA, the CDR3 is TGTGCCATCAGTGAAGGGGATCAGCCCCAGCATTTT.

V usage is TRBV6-5 and J usage is TRBJ2-7, with 7 bases lining up with TRBD1. CDR1 is MNHEY, CDR2 SVGAGI, per germline. V dropped 7 bases and J dropped 3; count of bases not matched to a gene: 9. The CDR3 consists of 14 residues. The CDR3: CASNSQTGNYEQYF. The CDR3 region has the DNA TGTGCCAGCAACTCCCAGACAGGGAACTACGAGCAGTACTTC.

This clone was seen only once. This rearrangement joins TRBV5-1 to TRBJ2-5, with 8 bases aligning to TRBD1. This CDR3 has 16 residues. With 2 bases clipped from V and 1 base from J, the junction kept 7 bases outside the gene matches. The germline CDR1 and CDR2 sequences are SGHRS and YFSETQ. CDR3 nucleotides: TGCGCCAGCAGCTTTGGTACAGGGGGACCCCAAGAGACCCAGTACTTC. Translating gives CASSFGTGGPQETQYF.

This chain uses TRBV29-1 with TRBJ1-1; perhaps TRBD1 as D (5 bases). Germline assignment: CDR1 SQVTM and CDR2 ANQGSEA. Trimming took off 3 bases at V and 1 base at J, with 9 bases between the two ends. The CDR3 consists of 13 residues. The CDR3 is CSVDDSTNTEAFF. CDR3 nucleotides: TGCAGCGTTGATGACAGTACGAACACTGAAGCTTTCTTT.

The chain has TRBV6-5 and TRBJ1-6; 7 bases align to TRBD1. The CDR3 sequence is 14 residues long. Germline lookup yields CDR1 MNHEY and CDR2 SVGAGI. Germline trimming cut 4 bases from V and 7 bases from J; bases unmatched to any gene: 4. The CDR3 is CASSSPGQNSPLHF. CDR3 nucleotide sequence: TGTGCCAGCAGTTCCCCGGGACAGAATTCACCCCTCCACTTT.

V gene TRBV7-9 combines with J gene TRBJ2-3; D may be TRBD2 (6 bases). CDR3 length: 15 residues. V was clipped by 1 base and J by 6 bases, with 14 bases between them. Germline V gene data show CDR1 as SEHNR and CDR2 as FQNEAQ (reference sequence). CDR3 amino acids: CASSLGGTFADTQYF. The CDR3 nucleotides are TGTGCCAGCAGCTTAGGTGGGACTTTTGCGGATACGCAGTATTTT.